Below are 25 T cell receptor beta chains sequenced from a single sample in a study of T cell repertoires in cytomegalovirus infection. TCRdb ran MiXCR on the reads and lists one entry per CDR3 protein. The table lists some 270,000 distinct CDR3 sequences, approximately 15% of them singletons. The sequenced sample was CD8+ T cells from PBMCs. The receptors stem from a human donor in good health (CMV status not recorded). Some clones in this sample may be carry-over from other donors' samples.

This clonotype showed up many times. The chain employs TRBV19 and TRBJ1-5, with TRBD1 matching over 9 bases. V dropped 3 bases and J dropped 4; count of bases not matched to a gene: 4. CDR1 is LNHDA and CDR2 is SQIVND in the germline V gene (reference sequence). The CDR3 totals 15 residues. The chain's CDR3 is CASSIWGQGNQPQHF. CDR3 nucleotide sequence: TGTGCCAGTAGTATCTGGGGACAGGGAAATCAGCCCCAGCATTTT.

The J gene is TRBJ2-3, the V gene TRBV29-1, with TRBD2 as a possible D gene (6 bases). Germline V gene lookup returns CDR1 SQVTM and CDR2 ANQGSEA. Trimming left V 5 bases short and J 0 bases short, with 12 bases between. This CDR3 has 14 residues. In DNA, the CDR3 is TGCAGCGTTTCGGGACTTACTAGCACAGATACGCAGTATTTT. Translated, it gives CSVSGLTSTDTQYF.

Of note for this clonotype: A much larger clone differs from this one at a single base, so this may be a read error. The chain is built from TRBV7-2 and TRBJ1-5, with D perhaps matching TRBD1 (5 bases). Per germline, CDR1 SGHTA and CDR2 FQGNSA. The CDR3 extends over 13 amino acids. The CDR3 sequence: CASSRDVNQPQRF. Written as DNA, the CDR3 is TGTGCCAGCAGCAGGGACGTTAATCAGCCCCAGCGTTTT.

This clonotype was counted a few times. The genes are TRBV7-8 and TRBJ2-5, with TRBD2 as a possible D gene (5 bases). Trimming removed 0 bases at V and 5 bases at J, with 13 bases between. CDR1 is SGHVS and CDR2 is FQNEAQ in the germline V gene. This CDR3 comprises 15 residues. CDR3 DNA sequence: TGTGCCAGCAGCTTAGCCCCGGGAACCCGGGAGACCCAGTACTTC. It encodes CASSLAPGTRETQYF.

This clonotype was observed many times. The chain couples TRBV7-2 to TRBJ1-4; D unresolved. V lost 1 base and J lost 7, with 16 bases in between. CDR3 length: 16 residues. Germline CDR1 reads SGHTA; CDR2 reads FQGNSA. Here the CDR3 reads CASSLGRQPSGEKLFF. In DNA, the CDR3 is TGTGCCAGCAGCTTAGGGAGACAACCATCAGGTGAAAAACTGTTTTTT.

There are many counts of this clonotype. J is TRBJ2-6 and V is TRBV6-1; maybe TRBD1 (5 bases). This CDR3 is built from 19 residues. Between the trimmed V and J ends, which lost 3 bases and 2 bases, there was a span of 20 bases. The germline V gene has CDR1 MNHNS and CDR2 SASEGT. CDR3 coding DNA: TGTGCCAGCAGTGACCCGTTTGGGGCCCTAAGGACTGGGGCCAACGTCCTGACTTTC. It encodes CASSDPFGALRTGANVLTF.

This clonotype was detected a few times. The rearrangement uses TRBV12-3 or TRBV12-4 and TRBJ1-1; TRBD1 agrees at 8 bases. The CDR3 extends over 15 amino acids. With 5 bases clipped from V and 4 bases from J, the junction kept 9 bases outside the gene matches. CDR3 sequence reads: CASSIDRGWGTEAFF. The DNA for the CDR3 is TGTGCCAGCAGTATCGACAGGGGATGGGGCACTGAAGCTTTCTTT.

This clonotype showed up many times. The J gene is TRBJ1-1, the V gene TRBV7-9; TRBD1 aligns across 9 bases. This CDR3 is 14 amino acids long. Trimming removed 4 bases from V and 5 bases from J; junction bases left unmatched: 5. Germline V gene sequence: CDR1 SEHNR, CDR2 FQNEAQ (reference sequence). In DNA form, the CDR3 reads TGTGCCAGCAGCTCGCGACAGGGGGAGACTGAAGCTTTCTTT. This sequence encodes CASSSRQGETEAFF. Variable domain in full (rest from reference TRBV7-9 and TRBJ1-1): DTGVSQNPRHKITKRGQNVTFRCDPISEHNRLYWYRQTLGQGPEFLTYFQNEAQLEKSRLLSDRFSAERPKGSFSTLEIQRTEQGDSAMYLCASSSRQGETEAFFGQGTRLTVV.

On this clonotype: This may stem from a read error, because a much larger clone lies one nucleotide away. The CDR3, as DNA: TGCAGCGCTCGGGCAGGGGGCTTTTACAATGAGCAGTTCTTC. It specifies CSARAGGFYNEQFF. The J gene is TRBJ2-1, the V gene TRBV29-1, with TRBD1 matching 8 bases. The CDR3 spans 14 residues. V shed 7 bases, J shed 4 bases, and the junction held 9 bases outside the gene matches. CDR1 and CDR2 from the germline V gene are SQVTM and ANQGSEA.

The chain employs TRBV7-9 and TRBJ2-1; 9 bases align to TRBD2. Per germline, CDR1 SEHNR and CDR2 FQNEAQ (reference sequence). The CDR3 is 20 residues long. The J segment lost 4 bases and the V segment lost 0 bases, leaving 16 bases of the junction unmatched. The CDR3 DNA sequence: TGTGCCAGCAGCTTAGCGGTGTTAGCGGGGGAGCCTTGGGGTTACAATGAGCAGTTCTTC. Protein sequence: CASSLAVLAGEPWGYNEQFF.

This clonotype was seen a few times. The rearrangement links TRBV7-9 to TRBJ1-1; weak D call: TRBD1 (5 bases). Trimming removed 7 bases from V and 4 bases from J, with 13 bases in between. The CDR3 length is 13 residues. Per the germline V gene, CDR1 is SEHNR and CDR2 is FQNEAQ (reference sequence). Here the CDR3 DNA reads TGTGCCAGCACAAGGGGTTGGGCCACTGAAGCTTTCTTT. Residues: CASTRGWATEAFF.

This chain connects TRBV6-6 to TRBJ2-6; 7 bases align to TRBD2. CDR1 is MNHNY, CDR2 SVGAGI, per germline (reference sequence). The ends lost 5 bases at V and 1 base at J; junction bases unmatched: 14. The CDR3 covers 19 residues. Here the CDR3 reads CASSDWGGSLGSGANVLTF. CDR3 sequence (DNA): TGTGCCAGCAGTGACTGGGGGGGGTCCCTAGGTTCTGGGGCCAACGTCCTGACTTTC.

There are many counts of this clonotype. V usage is TRBV7-2 and J usage is TRBJ1-6; a possible D gene is TRBD1 (5 bases). Trimming removed 6 bases at V and 9 bases at J, with 24 bases between. The germline CDR1 and CDR2 sequences are SGHTA and FQGNSA. This CDR3 has 17 amino acids. This chain's CDR3 is CASRPERGENRGSPLHF. The DNA for the CDR3 is TGTGCCAGCAGACCCGAGCGGGGCGAAAATAGGGGTTCACCCCTCCACTTT. The whole variable domain, filled in from reference TRBV7-2 and TRBJ1-6, reads GAGVSQSPSNKVTEKGKDVELRCDPISGHTALYWYRQSLGQGLEFLIYFQGNSAPDKSGLPSDRFSAERTGGSVSTLTIQRTQQEDSAVYLCASRPERGENRGSPLHFGNGTRLTVT.

V and J are TRBV29-1 and TRBJ2-3; D is possibly TRBD2 (5 bases). The CDR3 has 15 residues. Per germline, CDR1 SQVTM and CDR2 ANQGSEA. Trimming pared 2 bases from V and 5 bases from J, leaving 17 bases between. This CDR3 is CSVEKQEDMLDTQYF. The CDR3 DNA follows: TGCAGCGTTGAAAAGCAGGAGGATATGTTAGATACGCAGTATTTT.

This clonotype was detected a few times. The chain recombines TRBV6-2 or TRBV6-3 with TRBJ2-1, with unresolved D. CDR1 is MNHEY and CDR2 is SVGEGT in the germline V gene. V lost 8 bases, J lost 0 bases, and 8 bases lay in between. The length of the CDR3 is 13 residues. This CDR3 reads CASGSSSYNEQFF. As DNA, the CDR3 is TGTGCCAGCGGATCGAGCTCCTACAATGAGCAGTTCTTC.

The rearrangement links TRBV10-3 to TRBJ2-1; 7 nucleotides align to TRBD1. Germline V gene data show CDR1 as ENHRY and CDR2 as SYGVKD. V lost 3 bases to trimming and J lost 8 bases; unmatched junction nucleotides: 10. The CDR3 is 15 amino acids. CDR3 in DNA: TGTGCCATCAGTGACTTGGCAGGGGGAACCGATGAGCAGTTCTTC. Its translation is CAISDLAGGTDEQFF.

This clonotype was detected a few times. V and J are TRBV2 and TRBJ1-1, with 7 bases identical to TRBD1. The germline V gene encodes CDR1 SNHLY and CDR2 FYNNEI. V shed 5 bases and J 0 bases; nucleotides not matched to a gene: 12. This CDR3 is 17 amino acids long. In nucleotides, the CDR3 is TGTGCCAGCAGTCCGGTAGGGGACAGCGCTCTGAACACTGAAGCTTTCTTT. Its translation is CASSPVGDSALNTEAFF.

The rearrangement links TRBV20-1 to TRBJ1-2; perhaps TRBD1 as D (5 bases). The ends were cut back, 6 bases at V and 4 bases at J, with 12 bases in the middle. The CDR3 is 12 residues long. Germline assignment: CDR1 DFQATT and CDR2 SNEGSKA (reference sequence). The CDR3 reads CSATGGGYGYTF. The CDR3, as DNA: TGCAGTGCCACCGGGGGGGGCTATGGCTACACCTTC.

Ten or more counts support this clonotype. The J gene is TRBJ2-3, the V gene TRBV7-2; D unresolved. Trimming shortened V by 5 bases and J by 2 bases, and 8 bases separated the two germline ends. This CDR3 contains 13 residues. Germline loops: CDR1 SGHTA, CDR2 FQGNSA. The chain's CDR3 is CASSVDPTDTQYF. DNA of the CDR3: TGTGCCAGCAGCGTGGACCCCACAGATACGCAGTATTTT.

This clonotype showed up many times. The CDR3 spells CASSPPGGEGTGELFF. The CDR3 DNA is TGTGCCAGCAGCCCCCCCGGAGGGGAAGGCACCGGGGAGCTGTTTTTT. This sequence joins TRBV7-2 and TRBJ2-2; weak D call: TRBD2 (6 bases). The CDR3 consists of 16 residues. The V end lost 5 bases, the J end lost 4 bases, and 17 bases lay between the germline ends. Germline V gene sequence: CDR1 SGHTA, CDR2 FQGNSA.

A remark on this clonotype: A clone one base away is much larger, so this may be a read error. The final CDR3 position lacks the conserved phenylalanine or tryptophan, pointing to a likely read error. CDR3 nucleotides: TGTGCCAGCAGCTTAGAGATGAACACTGAAGCTTTCTCT. Its protein product is CASSLEMNTEAFS. The V call is TRBV7-3, the J call TRBJ1-1, with unresolved D. The germline V gene encodes CDR1 SGHTA and CDR2 FQGTGA. V was pared by 2 bases and J by 0 bases, with 4 bases between. The CDR3 is 13 residues long.

In this sample, this clonotype turned up a few times. This chain links TRBV7-4 with TRBJ2-5; 11 nucleotides line up with TRBD1. Trimming removed 4 bases from V and 4 bases from J; junction bases left unmatched: 8. The CDR3 consists of 16 residues. Germline CDR1 and CDR2: SGHVT and SQSDAQ. The CDR3 nucleotides read TGTGCCAGCAGCTCTGGACAGGGGGCAAGACGAGAGACCCAGTACTTC. Protein sequence: CASSSGQGARRETQYF.

Concerning this clonotype itself: This sequence may be a read error, since a much larger clone differs from it by one base. V and J are TRBV12-3 or TRBV12-4 and TRBJ2-1; no reliable D call. CDR3 size: 12 residues. CDR3 nucleotides: TGTGCCAACAGTTTCGTCCACAATGAGCAGTTCTTC. This codes for CANSFVHNEQFF.

The sample holds many counts of this clonotype. The junction departs from the called germline gene at one end, perhaps through a read error. The V gene is TRBV5-1, the J gene TRBJ2-3, with 8 bases matching TRBD2. Germline V CDR1 and CDR2: SGHRS, YFSETQ. The CDR3 runs 15 residues. The CDR3 spells CASSLTSGGTDTQYF. DNA for the CDR3: TGTGCCAGCAGCTTAACTAGCGGAGGCACAGATACGCAGTATTTT.

In DNA form, the CDR3 reads TGTGCCAGCAGGCCTGGGGGACTAGCGTGGGATACGCAGTATTTT. It yields the protein CASRPGGLAWDTQYF. V and J are TRBV2 and TRBJ2-3; 10 bases align to TRBD2. The ends lost 6 bases at V and 6 bases at J; junction bases unmatched: 9. There are 15 residues in the CDR3. Per the germline V gene, CDR1 is SNHLY and CDR2 is FYNNEI.